The TCR beta chain under discussion was sequenced for a study of T cell responses to AZD1222 COVID-19 vaccine (dated by TCRdb to the early 2020s). Turning to the overall study: TCR sequencing covered roughly 230 trial participants: some 210 given two doses of AZD1222 and 26 given two doses of MenACWY control vaccine. Enrollment into the trials was organized by age into subgroups of 18-55, 56-69 and 70-plus years, and those subgroups contained roughly 150, 30 and 60 TCR-sequenced participants, respectively.

With regard to this clone: Its binding antigen is unknown. The record has no base qualities; no much larger clone is one base away.

Study-wide conclusions, independent of this receptor: Epitopes outside the regions mutated in the B.1.351 and B.1.1.7 variants were reportedly recognized by nearly half of the unique spike-specific TCRs. Because no day 14 peak-response samples were available, repertoires were characterized only after the peak T cell response. A significant rise in spike-specific TCR breadth and depth was observed after two AZD1222 doses relative to day 0 and relative to MenACWY recipients. In the small 56-69-year group, the increase in depth fell short of significance, most likely because of low power. Most participants were white British and females outnumbered males, and the authors suggested that clonal diversity may have been underestimated. Conclusions about previously exposed vaccinees were limited because only six AZD1222 recipients were SARS-CoV-2 seropositive at baseline. Vaccine-associated CD4 TCRs spanned the whole spike protein, with dominant responses in regions 160-218 and 743-854.

The time point label of this sample denotes: about 28 days (+/-7) after the second vaccine dose. Because spike-specific TCR depth and breadth did not differ between the two schedules, AZD1222 recipients who got a second dose at roughly 4 weeks were pooled with those who got a second dose at roughly 12 weeks. Vaccinee samples came from UK trials COV001 and COV002, including a single-blind randomized controlled phase 2/3 trial of AZD1222 (ChAdOx1 nCoV-19) in healthy adults. For TCRbeta chain sequencing, PBMC samples were collected from trial participants at day 0 and at day 28 after the second dose. The CDR3 regions of human TCRbeta chains were analyzed by immunosequencing. The paper's data handling went like this. TCRs in the repertoires were compared against a reference library of SARS-CoV-2-specific TCRs that had been generated with the MIRA antigen-specificity platform. Breadth meant the fraction of unique TCRs that were SARS-CoV-2-associated, whereas depth meant the fraction of total T cells that were SARS-CoV-2-associated. Each spike-specific TCR was assigned to its reactive spike region and to a CD4 or CD8 class using the MIRA data. Log10-transformed breadth and depth values were compared by one-way ANOVA with Sidak's multiple comparisons tests. In TCRdb, the immuneACCESS table is reduced to in-frame sequences with V and J assigned. These tables do not hold every clone; where another copy was compared, an unresolved V gene accounts for under half, and the others remain unexplained. V and J calls and clone size are copied from that table; D and trimming were computed from the DNA. The sample records roughly 110,000 clones, about nine tenths of which are singletons. The top ten clones comprise about 6.8% of the sample.

CDR1 is given as SSHAT and CDR2 as FNYEAQ, both from the germline V gene (reference sequence). Taken from cysteine to phenylalanine, the CDR3 has 15 residues. Only the CDR3 portion is preserved as DNA: 45 bases, with reading frame beginning at the first base. At the junction V is shortened by 5 bases and J by 1 base, with 14 bases in between. This chain is built from TRBV7-7 and TRBJ2-5; the D call could be TRBD1 or TRBD2, with each sharing 5 bases. Sequencing was performed on peripheral blood, taken 28 days after the second AZD1222 dose. The source of this sequence is an adult who received the AZD1222 COVID-19 vaccine. The nucleotide sequence reads TGTGCCAGCAGCCCCCAATGGGACGGCCAAGAGACCCAGTACTTC. It is translated as CASSPQWDGQETQYF. This CDR3, with the reference TRBV7-7 and TRBJ2-5 proteins standing in past its ends, gives the full variable domain GAGVSQSPRYKVTKRGQDVTLRCDPISSHATLYWYQQALGQGPEFLTYFNYEAQPDKSGLPSDRFSAERPEGSISTLTIQRTEQRDSAMYRCASSPQWDGQETQYFGPGTRLLVL.